These T cell receptor beta chains were read from a single sample in a study of cytomegalovirus exposure and HLA in healthy donors. Using immunoSEQ multiplex PCR, the repertoire was profiled, and TCRdb retains in-frame clones only, with some absent. The sample includes around 180,000 clones, approximately 84% of them seen just once. Specimen: PBMCs. The receptors come from a girl aged 10-17 years in good health and CMV-seropositive. Each CDR3 is given with its conserved first and last residue. A D gene is named only where the DNA matches it firmly. Only some rows state a clone size, as once, few, many or a class for expanded clones.

d_call clone_size j_call v_call cdr3_nt cdr3_aa
NA NA TRBJ1-3 TRBV7-9 TGTGCCAGCAGCCTTCCGAGTGGAAACACCATATATTTT CASSLPSGNTIYF
TRBD1 few TRBJ1-2 TRBV6-5 TGTGCCAGCAGTTACGCTCCGGACAGGAGATATGGCTACACCTTC CASSYAPDRRYGYTF
NA NA TRBJ1-1 TRBV7-9 TGTGCCAGCAGCCGGAACACTGAAGCTTTCTTT CASSRNTEAFF
TRBD1 NA TRBJ2-1 TRBV13 TGTGCCAGCAGCTTCGCAGGGGGCAATCTCTGGGAGCAGTTCTTC CASSFAGGNLWEQFF
TRBD1 NA TRBJ1-1 TRBV27 TGTGCCAGCAGTTCTACAGGGGGGAACACTGAAGCTTTCTTT CASSSTGGNTEAFF
TRBD1 NA TRBJ2-7 TRBV18 TGTGCCAGCTCACCAGCTACAAGGACAGGTGCCCCCTACGAGCAGTACTTC CASSPATRTGAPYEQYF
TRBD1 once TRBJ1-2 TRBV5-1 TGCGCCAGCAGCTTGGGACCGGGACAGGAAGCTAATGGCTACACCTTC CASSLGPGQEANGYTF
NA few TRBJ1-1 TRBV11-2 TGTGCCAGCAGCTTAAACTGGAACACTGAAGCTTTCTTT CASSLNWNTEAFF
NA NA TRBJ2-5 TRBV5-1 TGCGCCAGCAGCTCAGGGTCACAAGAGACCCAGTACTTC CASSSGSQETQYF
NA once TRBJ1-1 TRBV4-1 TGCGCCAGCAGCCACCAAGGGACATTGAACACTGAAGCTTTCTTT CASSHQGTLNTEAFF
TRBD2 few TRBJ2-5 TRBV7-3 TGTGCCAGCAGCTTCCTAGCGGGGGTTTACCAAGAGACCCAGTACTTC CASSFLAGVYQETQYF
NA NA TRBJ1-2 TRBV5-1 TGCGCCAGCAGCTTGGGGGGGGTAGGCGGCTACACCTTC CASSLGGVGGYTF
NA NA TRBJ1-5 TRBV6-6 TGTGCCAGCAGCAGCTCGACAGATCAGCCCCAGCATTTT CASSSSTDQPQHF
NA NA TRBJ1-1 TRBV5-1 TGCGCCAGCAGCTTGTCCCTGGGGGCTAGCGAAGCTTTCTTT CASSLSLGASEAFF
TRBD2 once TRBJ2-3 TRBV7-2 TGTGCCAGCAGCTCACGGACTAGCGGGGGGACAGATACGCAGTATTTT CASSSRTSGGTDTQYF
NA NA TRBJ1-1 TRBV30 TGTGCCTGGACCCAACCAGGCCACACTGAAGCTTTCTTT CAWTQPGHTEAFF
NA NA TRBJ1-1 TRBV7-9 TGTGCCAGCAGCTTAGGACAAAACACTGAAGCTTTCTTT CASSLGQNTEAFF
NA NA TRBJ1-1 TRBV6-1 TGTGCCAGCAGTGAAATCCGGGGGGGGAACACTGAAGCTTTCTTT CASSEIRGGNTEAFF
NA NA TRBJ1-2 TRBV5-1 TGCGCCAGCAGCTTCGGGGGGGGGACCTATGGCTACACCTTC CASSFGGGTYGYTF
TRBD2 NA TRBJ2-3 TRBV5-1 TGCGCCAGCAGCTTACCCGGGACTAAAGGAGATACGCAGTATTTT CASSLPGTKGDTQYF
TRBD1 NA TRBJ1-1 TRBV5-4 TGTGCCAGCAGCTTGAAGGGGGCGGTGAACACTGAAGCTTTCTTT CASSLKGAVNTEAFF
NA NA TRBJ1-1 TRBV30 TGTGCCTGGAGGCCGAGAAACACTGAAGCTTTCTTT CAWRPRNTEAFF
NA NA TRBJ1-5 TRBV28 TGTGCCAGCATCCCCTGGGCTGATAGCAATCAGCCCCAGCATTTT CASIPWADSNQPQHF
TRBD2 NA TRBJ2-1 TRBV5-1 TGCGCCAGCAGCCCCTCTAGCGGGGGGGCGGGCAATGAGCAGTTCTTC CASSPSSGGAGNEQFF
NA NA TRBJ1-1 TRBV2 TGTGCCAGCAGTGCTAACAGGGTGGCAAGCCAAGCTTTCTTT CASSANRVASQAFF
NA NA TRBJ1-2 TRBV4-2 TGTGCCAGCAGCCTTCTCGGAAGGTCGGAGAACTATGGCTACACCTTC CASSLLGRSENYGYTF
TRBD1 once TRBJ1-2 TRBV5-1 TGCGCCAGCAGCGGGCGGACAGGGGCCAACTATGGCTACACCTTC CASSGRTGANYGYTF
TRBD1 NA TRBJ2-1 TRBV6-6 TGTGCCAGCAGTTCGGACAGGGGATACAATGAGCAGTTCTTC CASSSDRGYNEQFF
NA NA TRBJ1-2 TRBV15 TGTGCCACCAGCAGAGGAGGGGCGGGAAGTATCGGCTATGGCTACACCTTC CATSRGGAGSIGYGYTF
NA NA TRBJ1-1 TRBV6-5 TGTGCCAGCAGTCGCGGACTCTCTAAGCCATTCTTT CASSRGLSKPFF
NA NA TRBJ2-7 TRBV11-3 TGTGCCAGCAGCTTACAGGGTTCCGAGCAGTACTTC CASSLQGSEQYF
NA NA TRBJ2-3 TRBV18 TGTGCCAGCTCAGCAGGGGTGTGGATAACAGATACGCAGTATTTT CASSAGVWITDTQYF
TRBD1 NA TRBJ1-1 TRBV19 TGTGCCAGTACTGAGGACAGGGGGGCTACTGAAGCTTTCTTT CASTEDRGATEAFF
TRBD1 NA TRBJ2-1 TRBV7-3 TGTGCCAGCAGTCAGACAGGGGGATTTCTGAATGAGCAGTTCTTC CASSQTGGFLNEQFF
NA NA TRBJ1-2 TRBV4-1 TGCGCCAGCAGCCCTCTACAGGGTTCGGGCTATGGCTACACCTTC CASSPLQGSGYGYTF
TRBD1 NA TRBJ1-1 TRBV5-4 TGTGCCAGCAGCTTCGGACAGGGGGCTTTGGACACTGAAGCTTTCTTT CASSFGQGALDTEAFF
NA NA TRBJ1-1 TRBV7-8 TGTGCCAGCAGCTTAACGGGTGGGTGGGCTGAAGCTTTCTTT CASSLTGGWAEAFF
TRBD1 NA TRBJ1-2 TRBV5-4 TGTGCCAGCAGCGTGTCCGGACAGGGGAGCGGCTACACCTTC CASSVSGQGSGYTF
NA NA TRBJ1-2 TRBV4-2 TGTGCCAGCAGGACCGAACTGTTCTTAGCCTCTAAGGATGGCTACACCTTC CASRTELFLASKDGYTF
TRBD1 NA TRBJ1-1 TRBV6-5 TGTGCCAGCAACAGGGGGACTGAAGCTTTCTTT CASNRGTEAFF
TRBD1 NA TRBJ2-1 TRBV19 TGTGCCAGTAGTCAGGGGGTCAATGAGCAGTTCTTC CASSQGVNEQFF
TRBD2 NA TRBJ2-1 TRBV13 TGTGCCAGCAGCGACCCAGCGGGGGGCCACTACAATGAGCAGTTCTTC CASSDPAGGHYNEQFF
NA NA TRBJ2-3 TRBV2 TGTGCCAGCAGTGTGGGCAGGGGCGTTCGTGATACGCAGTATTTT CASSVGRGVRDTQYF
TRBD1 once TRBJ2-5 TRBV5-6 TGTGCCAGCAGCGCCGGGACAGGGAAAAAGACCCAGTACTTC CASSAGTGKKTQYF
NA NA TRBJ1-2 TRBV6-6 TGTGCCAGCAGGGGGGGTGGCAGCGGCCCTAACTATGGCTACACCTTC CASRGGGSGPNYGYTF
NA NA TRBJ1-1 TRBV6-6 TGTGCCAGCAGTTGGGGGGGGCCAAGAACTGAAGCTTTCTTT CASSWGGPRTEAFF